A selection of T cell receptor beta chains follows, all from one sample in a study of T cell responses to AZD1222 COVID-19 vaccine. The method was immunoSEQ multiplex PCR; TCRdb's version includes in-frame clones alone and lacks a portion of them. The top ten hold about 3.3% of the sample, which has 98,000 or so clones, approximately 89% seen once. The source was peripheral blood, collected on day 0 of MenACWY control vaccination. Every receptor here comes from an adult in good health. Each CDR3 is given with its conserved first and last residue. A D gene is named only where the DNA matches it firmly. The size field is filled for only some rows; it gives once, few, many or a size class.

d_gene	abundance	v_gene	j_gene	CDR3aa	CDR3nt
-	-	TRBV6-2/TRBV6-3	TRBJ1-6	CASSYQAVRGSPLHF	TGTGCCAGCAGTTACCAGGCCGTGCGGGGTTCACCCCTCCACTTT
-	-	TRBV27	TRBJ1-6	CASSLNPEAPLHF	TGTGCCAGCAGTTTAAATCCAGAAGCACCCCTCCACTTT
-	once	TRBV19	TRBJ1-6	CASSKRGENSPLHF	TGTGCCAGTAGTAAGAGGGGGGAAAACTCACCCCTCCACTTT
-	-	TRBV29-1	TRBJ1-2	CSGTILPYGYTF	TGCAGCGGGACGATACTACCCTATGGCTACACCTTC
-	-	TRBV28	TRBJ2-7	CASGSGSYEQYF	TGTGCCTCGGGATCAGGTTCCTACGAGCAGTACTTC
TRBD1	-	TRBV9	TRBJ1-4	CASSALDRSATNEKLFF	TGTGCCAGCAGCGCCTTGGACAGGAGTGCAACTAATGAAAAACTGTTTTTT
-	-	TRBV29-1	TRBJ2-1	CSALGGDNEQFF	TGCAGCGCCCTAGGAGGGGACAATGAGCAGTTCTTC
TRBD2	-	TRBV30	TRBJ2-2	CAWSPGLERLFF	TGTGCCTGGAGTCCTGGACTAGAGCGGCTGTTTTTT
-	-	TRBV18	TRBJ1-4	CASSPRQGTNEKLFF	TGTGCCAGCTCACCCCGCCAGGGAACTAATGAAAAACTGTTTTTT
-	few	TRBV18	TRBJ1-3	CASSPPGTVQIGNTIYF	TGTGCCAGCTCACCGCCCGGGACTGTTCAAATCGGAAACACCATATATTTT
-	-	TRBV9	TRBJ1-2	CASSGTSRGVGVGGYTF	TGTGCCAGCAGCGGAACCTCCCGCGGGGTTGGGGTTGGGGGCTACACCTTC
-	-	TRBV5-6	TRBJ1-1	CASSLANSEAFF	TGTGCCAGCAGCTTGGCCAATTCTGAAGCTTTCTTT
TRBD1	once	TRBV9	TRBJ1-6	CASSPQTGGMSPLHF	TGTGCCAGCAGCCCCCAGACAGGGGGGATGTCACCCCTCCACTTT
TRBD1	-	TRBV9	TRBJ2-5	CASSVGPDREETQYF	TGTGCCAGCAGCGTAGGCCCGGACAGGGAAGAGACCCAGTACTTC
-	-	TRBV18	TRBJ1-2	CASSPKDGQPYTF	TGTGCCAGCTCACCTAAAGACGGACAGCCCTACACCTTC
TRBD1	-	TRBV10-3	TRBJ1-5	CAISPGQGGNQPQHF	TGTGCCATCAGTCCGGGACAGGGAGGCAATCAGCCCCAGCATTTT
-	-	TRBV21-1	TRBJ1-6	CASSKATERNSPLHF	TGTGCCAGCAGCAAAGCGACGGAGCGGAATTCACCCCTCCACTTT
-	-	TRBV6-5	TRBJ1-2	CASSYFGGYTF	TGTGCCAGCAGTTACTTCGGTGGCTACACCTTC
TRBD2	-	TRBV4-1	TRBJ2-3	CASRGLAGRTDTQYF	TGCGCCAGCAGAGGACTAGCGGGTCGCACAGATACGCAGTATTTT
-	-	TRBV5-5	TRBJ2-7	CASSLSSPNEQYF	TGTGCCAGCAGCTTGTCATCCCCCAACGAGCAGTACTTC
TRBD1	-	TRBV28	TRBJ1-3	CASSLGPRRQGRSGNTIYF	TGTGCCAGCAGTTTAGGTCCCCGTCGACAGGGTCGGTCTGGAAACACCATATATTTT
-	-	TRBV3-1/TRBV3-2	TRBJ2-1	CASSQESGDNEQFF	TGTGCCAGCAGCCAAGAATCCGGGGACAATGAGCAGTTCTTC
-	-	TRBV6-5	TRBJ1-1	CASSPGTTEAFF	TGTGCCAGCAGCCCGGGGACCACTGAAGCTTTCTTT
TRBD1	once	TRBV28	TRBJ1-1	CASTRGGTEAFF	TGTGCCAGCACCAGGGGGGGAACTGAAGCTTTCTTT
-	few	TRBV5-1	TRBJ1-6	CASSLGIHNSPLHF	TGCGCCAGCAGCTTGGGTATACATAATTCACCCCTCCACTTT
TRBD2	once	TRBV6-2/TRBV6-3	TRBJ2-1	CASSYETSSNEQFF	TGTGCCAGCAGTTATGAGACTAGCTCCAATGAGCAGTTCTTC
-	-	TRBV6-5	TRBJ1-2	CASSYSEGLYGYTF	TGTGCCAGCAGTTACTCAGAGGGACTGTATGGCTACACCTTC
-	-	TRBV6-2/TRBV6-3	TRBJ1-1	CASSAQESNTEAFF	TGTGCCAGCAGCGCTCAGGAGTCAAACACTGAAGCTTTCTTT
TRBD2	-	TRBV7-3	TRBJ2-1	CASSSPLAGYNEQFF	TGTGCCAGCAGCTCCCCCCTAGCGGGGTACAATGAGCAGTTCTTC
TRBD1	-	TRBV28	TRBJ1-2	CASSHGTGYGYTF	TGTGCCAGCAGTCACGGGACAGGGTATGGCTACACCTTC
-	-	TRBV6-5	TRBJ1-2	CASRPTANYGYTF	TGTGCCAGCAGACCGACAGCGAACTATGGCTACACCTTC
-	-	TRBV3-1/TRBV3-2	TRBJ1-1	CASSRLNTEAFF	TGTGCCAGCAGCCGGTTGAACACTGAAGCTTTCTTT
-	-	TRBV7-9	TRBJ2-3	CASSLNTGAGTDTQYF	TGTGCCAGCAGCTTAAATACGGGGGCGGGCACAGATACGCAGTATTTT
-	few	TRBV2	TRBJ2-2	CASSRQVGTGELFF	TGTGCCAGCAGTCGACAGGTGGGCACCGGGGAGCTGTTTTTT
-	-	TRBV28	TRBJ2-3	CASSRRGGETTDTQYF	TGTGCCAGCAGTCGCCGCGGCGGAGAAACCACAGATACGCAGTATTTT
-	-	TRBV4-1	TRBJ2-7	CASSQALRRQSAEQYF	TGCGCCAGCAGCCAAGCCCTGAGAAGACAGAGCGCCGAGCAGTACTTC
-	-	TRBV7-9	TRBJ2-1	CASTQRGGPYNEQFF	TGTGCCAGCACGCAAAGGGGGGGCCCCTACAATGAGCAGTTCTTC
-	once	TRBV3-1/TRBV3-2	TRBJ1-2	CASSQEGGRIYGYTF	TGTGCCAGCAGCCAAGAGGGGGGGCGCATCTATGGCTACACCTTC
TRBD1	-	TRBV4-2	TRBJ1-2	CASSLSRDRLGYGYTF	TGTGCCAGCAGCCTCAGCCGGGACAGGTTGGGCTATGGCTACACCTTC
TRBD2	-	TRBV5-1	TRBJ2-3	CATRPMTGGADTQYF	TGCGCCACCCGACCGATGACGGGGGGGGCAGATACGCAGTATTTT
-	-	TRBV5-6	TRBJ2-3	CASSPEVASPDTQYF	TGTGCCAGCAGCCCGGAGGTAGCATCACCAGATACGCAGTATTTT
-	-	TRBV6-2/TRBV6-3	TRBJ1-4	CASSYSTAINEKLFF	TGTGCCAGCAGTTACTCGACCGCGATTAATGAAAAACTGTTTTTT
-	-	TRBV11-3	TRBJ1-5	CASRWGQGHQPQHF	TGTGCCAGCAGGTGGGGGCAGGGACATCAGCCCCAGCATTTT
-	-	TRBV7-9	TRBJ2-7	CASSPGGEDEQYF	TGTGCCAGCAGCCCCGGAGGGGAAGACGAGCAGTACTTC
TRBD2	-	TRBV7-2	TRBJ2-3	CASSHYLASGGTSTDTQYF	TGTGCCAGCAGCCACTACCTGGCTAGCGGGGGGACTAGCACAGATACGCAGTATTTT
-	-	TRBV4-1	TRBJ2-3	CASSQDLISSTDTQYF	TGCGCCAGCAGCCAAGATTTAATTTCTAGCACAGATACGCAGTATTTT
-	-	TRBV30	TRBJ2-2	CAWRRGGTNTGELFF	TGTGCCTGGAGGCGTGGCGGGACGAACACCGGGGAGCTGTTTTTT
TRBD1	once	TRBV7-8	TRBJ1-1	CAARDRGSPTAEAFF	TGTGCCGCCCGGGACAGGGGATCCCCAACCGCTGAAGCTTTCTTT
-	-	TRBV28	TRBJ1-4	CASSRQGTNEKLFF	TGTGCCAGCAGTCGGCAGGGTACTAATGAAAAACTGTTTTTT
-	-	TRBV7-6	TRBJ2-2	CASSAGGAGELFF	TGTGCCAGCAGCGCAGGGGGGGCCGGGGAGCTGTTTTTT
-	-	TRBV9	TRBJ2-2	CASSVGGGVNTGELFF	TGTGCCAGCAGCGTGGGTGGCGGGGTAAACACCGGGGAGCTGTTTTTT
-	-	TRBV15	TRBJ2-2	CATSRDHGGNTGELFF	TGTGCCACCAGCAGAGATCACGGGGGGAACACCGGGGAGCTGTTTTTT
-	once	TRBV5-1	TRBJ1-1	CASSLVGREDTEAFF	TGCGCCAGCAGCTTGGTAGGGAGGGAGGACACTGAAGCTTTCTTT
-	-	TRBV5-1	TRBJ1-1	CASSLEQQANTEAFF	TGCGCCAGCAGCTTGGAACAGCAGGCGAACACTGAAGCTTTCTTT
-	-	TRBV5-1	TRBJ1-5	CASSLNPNQPQHF	TGCGCCAGCAGCTTGAATCCAAATCAGCCCCAGCATTTT